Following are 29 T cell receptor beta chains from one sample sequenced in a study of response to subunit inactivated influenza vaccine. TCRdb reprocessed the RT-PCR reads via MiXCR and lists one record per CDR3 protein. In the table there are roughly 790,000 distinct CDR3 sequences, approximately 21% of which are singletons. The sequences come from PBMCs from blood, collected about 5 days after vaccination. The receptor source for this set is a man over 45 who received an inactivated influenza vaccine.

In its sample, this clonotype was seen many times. The CDR3 DNA reads TGCGCCAGCACCCTGGACTCGTACAATGAGCAGTTCTTC. This sequence encodes CASTLDSYNEQFF. The chain carries TRBV5-1 and TRBJ2-1; D possibly corresponds to TRBD2 (5 bases). Trimming removed 6 bases at V and 4 bases at J, with 11 bases between. Germline V gives CDR1 SGHRS, CDR2 YFSETQ. CDR3 length equals 13 residues.

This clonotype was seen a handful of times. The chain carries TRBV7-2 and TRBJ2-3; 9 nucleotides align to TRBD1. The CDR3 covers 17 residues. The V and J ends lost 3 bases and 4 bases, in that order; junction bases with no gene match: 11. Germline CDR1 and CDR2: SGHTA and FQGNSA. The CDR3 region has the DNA TGTGCCAGCAGCTTCCATACTACCACAGGGGGCGCAGATACGCAGTATTTT. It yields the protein CASSFHTTTGGADTQYF.

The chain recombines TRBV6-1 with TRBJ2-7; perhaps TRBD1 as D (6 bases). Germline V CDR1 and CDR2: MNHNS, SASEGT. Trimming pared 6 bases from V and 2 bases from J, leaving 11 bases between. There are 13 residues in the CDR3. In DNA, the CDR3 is TGTGCCAGCAGGAGACGGACAGCCTACGAGCAGTACTTC. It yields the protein CASRRRTAYEQYF.

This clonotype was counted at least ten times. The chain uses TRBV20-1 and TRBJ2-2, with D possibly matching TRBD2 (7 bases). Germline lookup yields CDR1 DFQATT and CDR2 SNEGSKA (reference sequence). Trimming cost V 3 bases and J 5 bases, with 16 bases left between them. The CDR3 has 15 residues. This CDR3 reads CSASVGGPGTGELFF. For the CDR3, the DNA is TGCAGTGCTAGCGTCGGGGGGCCGGGGACCGGGGAGCTGTTTTTT.

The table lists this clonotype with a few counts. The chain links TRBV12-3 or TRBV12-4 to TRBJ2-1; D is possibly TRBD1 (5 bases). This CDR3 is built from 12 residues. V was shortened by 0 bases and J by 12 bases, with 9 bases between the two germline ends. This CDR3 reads CASSLAQQGQFF. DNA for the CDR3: TGTGCCAGCAGTTTAGCCCAGCAGGGGCAGTTCTTC.

The CDR3 sequence is CASSRGGGGSYNSPLHF. CDR3 DNA: TGTGCCAGCAGTCGAGGAGGGGGAGGCTCCTATAATTCACCCCTCCACTTT. This chain links TRBV7-2 with TRBJ1-6; possible D gene TRBD1, 6 bases. There are 17 residues in the CDR3. With 6 bases removed from V and 0 bases from J, the gap between germline ends came to 15 bases. Germline CDR1 and CDR2: SGHTA and FQGNSA.

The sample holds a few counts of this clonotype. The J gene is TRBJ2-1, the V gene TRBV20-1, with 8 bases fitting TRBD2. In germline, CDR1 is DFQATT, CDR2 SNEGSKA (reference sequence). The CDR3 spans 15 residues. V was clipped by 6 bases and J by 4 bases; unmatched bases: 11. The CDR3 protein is CSAAESGGLYNEQFF. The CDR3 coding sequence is TGCAGTGCCGCTGAAAGCGGGGGCCTATACAATGAGCAGTTCTTC.

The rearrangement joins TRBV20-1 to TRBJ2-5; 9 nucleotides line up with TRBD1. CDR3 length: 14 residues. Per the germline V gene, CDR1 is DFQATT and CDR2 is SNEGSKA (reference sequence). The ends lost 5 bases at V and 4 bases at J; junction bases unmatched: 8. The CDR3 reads CSARGQTGGETQYF. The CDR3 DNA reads TGCAGTGCTCGAGGACAGACAGGGGGAGAGACCCAGTACTTC.

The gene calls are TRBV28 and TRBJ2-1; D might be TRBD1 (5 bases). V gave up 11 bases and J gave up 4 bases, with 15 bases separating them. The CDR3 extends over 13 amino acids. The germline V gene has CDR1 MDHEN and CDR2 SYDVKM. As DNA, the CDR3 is TGTGCCTGCACAGGCGTGATATACAATGAGCAGTTCTTC. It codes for CACTGVIYNEQFF.

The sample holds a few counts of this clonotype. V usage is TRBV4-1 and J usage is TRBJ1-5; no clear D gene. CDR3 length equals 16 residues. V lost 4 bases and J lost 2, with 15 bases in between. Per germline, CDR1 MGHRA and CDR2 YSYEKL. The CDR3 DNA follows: TGCGCCAGCAGCCGTCTAAACAGTGGGGGCAATCAGCCCCAGCATTTT. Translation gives CASSRLNSGGNQPQHF.

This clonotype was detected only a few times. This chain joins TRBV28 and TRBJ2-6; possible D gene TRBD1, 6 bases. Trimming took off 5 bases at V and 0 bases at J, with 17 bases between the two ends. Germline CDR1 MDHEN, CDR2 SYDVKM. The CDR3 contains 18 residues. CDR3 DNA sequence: TGTGCCAGCAGTCTCATGGGACACTATACCTCTGGGGCCAACGTCCTGACTTTC. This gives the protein CASSLMGHYTSGANVLTF.

The CDR3 DNA is TGTGCCAGCAGCTTTTGGGGAAAACCTGCCTACGAGCAGTACTTC. It specifies CASSFWGKPAYEQYF. V and J are TRBV11-2 and TRBJ2-7, with D hard to call. V lost 3 bases and J 2 bases, leaving 14 bases between the germline ends. The CDR3 covers 15 residues. Germline CDR1 reads SGHAT; CDR2 reads FQNNGV.

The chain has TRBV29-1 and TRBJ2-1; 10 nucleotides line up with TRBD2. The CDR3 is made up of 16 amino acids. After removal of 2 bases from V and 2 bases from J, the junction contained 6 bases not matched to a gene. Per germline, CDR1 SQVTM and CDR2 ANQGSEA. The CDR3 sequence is CSVEPGLAETYNEQFF. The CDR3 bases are TGCAGCGTTGAACCCGGACTAGCGGAAACCTACAATGAGCAGTTCTTC.

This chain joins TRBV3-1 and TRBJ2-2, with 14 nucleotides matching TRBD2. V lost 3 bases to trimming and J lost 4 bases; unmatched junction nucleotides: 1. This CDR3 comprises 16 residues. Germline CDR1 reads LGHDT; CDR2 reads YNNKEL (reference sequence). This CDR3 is CASSQGTSGGTGELFF. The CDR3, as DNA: TGTGCCAGCAGCCAGGGGACTAGCGGGGGCACCGGGGAGCTGTTTTTT.

The CDR3 nucleotides are TGCGCCAGCAGCTTGGGAGGGACTAACTATGGCTACACCTTC. Amino acids: CASSLGGTNYGYTF. V is TRBV5-1 and J is TRBJ1-2; D not resolved. Germline CDR1 reads SGHRS; CDR2 reads YFSETQ. CDR3 length equals 14 residues. V lost 0 bases and J 0 bases, leaving 6 bases between the germline ends.

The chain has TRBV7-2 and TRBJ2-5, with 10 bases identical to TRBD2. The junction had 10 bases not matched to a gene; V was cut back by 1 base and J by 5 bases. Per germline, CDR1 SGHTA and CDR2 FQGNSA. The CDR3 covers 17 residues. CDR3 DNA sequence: TGTGCCAGCAGCTTAGGCTCCCTAGCGGGGGTCTTTGAGACCCAGTACTTC. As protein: CASSLGSLAGVFETQYF.

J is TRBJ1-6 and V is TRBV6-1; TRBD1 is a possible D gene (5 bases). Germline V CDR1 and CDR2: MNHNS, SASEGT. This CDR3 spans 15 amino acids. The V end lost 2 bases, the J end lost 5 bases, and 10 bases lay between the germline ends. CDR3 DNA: TGTGCCAGCAGTGAATTAAGGGGAAATAATTCACCCCTCCACTTT. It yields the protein CASSELRGNNSPLHF.

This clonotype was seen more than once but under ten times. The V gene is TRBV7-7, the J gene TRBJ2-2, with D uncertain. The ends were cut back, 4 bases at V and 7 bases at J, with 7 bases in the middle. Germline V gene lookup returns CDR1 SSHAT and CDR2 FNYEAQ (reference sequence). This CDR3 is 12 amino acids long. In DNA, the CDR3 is TGTGCCAGCAGCTCTCCCCGCGGGGAGCTGTTTTTT. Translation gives CASSSPRGELFF. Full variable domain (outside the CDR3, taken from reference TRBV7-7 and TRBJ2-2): GAGVSQSPRYKVTKRGQDVTLRCDPISSHATLYWYQQALGQGPEFLTYFNYEAQPDKSGLPSDRFSAERPEGSISTLTIQRTEQRDSAMYRCASSSPRGELFFGEGSRLTVL.

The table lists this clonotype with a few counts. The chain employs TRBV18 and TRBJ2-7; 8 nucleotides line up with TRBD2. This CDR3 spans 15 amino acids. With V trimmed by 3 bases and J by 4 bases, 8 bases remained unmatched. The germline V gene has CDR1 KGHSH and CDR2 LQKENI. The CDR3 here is CASSPGTGRAYEQYF. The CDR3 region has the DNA TGTGCCAGCTCACCCGGGACCGGGAGGGCGTACGAGCAGTACTTC.

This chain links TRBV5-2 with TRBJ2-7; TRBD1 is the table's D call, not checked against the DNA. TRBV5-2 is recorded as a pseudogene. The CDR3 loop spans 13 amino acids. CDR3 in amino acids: CARGTGPLCSQYF. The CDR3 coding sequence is TGTGCCAGGGGCACCGGTCCCCTCTGCTCGCAGTACTTC.

CDR3 sequence: CASSSTFYEQYF. In DNA form, the CDR3 reads TGTGCCAGCAGTTCGACATTCTACGAGCAGTACTTC. The V gene is TRBV28, the J gene TRBJ2-7; D ambiguous. Germline assignment: CDR1 MDHEN and CDR2 SYDVKM. Trimming pared 4 bases from V and 3 bases from J, leaving 7 bases between. This CDR3 is built from 12 residues. The full variable domain, in which reference TRBV28 and TRBJ2-7 provide the parts outside the CDR3, is DVKVTQSSRYLVKRTGEKVFLECVQDMDHENMFWYRQDPGLGLRLIYFSYDVKMKEKGDIPEGYSVSREKKERFSLILESASTNQTSMYLCASSSTFYEQYFGPGTRLTVT.

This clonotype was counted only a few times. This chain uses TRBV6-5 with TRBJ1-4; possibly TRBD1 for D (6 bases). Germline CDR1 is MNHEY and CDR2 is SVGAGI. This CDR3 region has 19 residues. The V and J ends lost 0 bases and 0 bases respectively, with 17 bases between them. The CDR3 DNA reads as TGTGCCAGCAGTTACTCTTCCGGGACACATTTTGCAACTAATGAAAAACTGTTTTTT. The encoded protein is CASSYSSGTHFATNEKLFF.

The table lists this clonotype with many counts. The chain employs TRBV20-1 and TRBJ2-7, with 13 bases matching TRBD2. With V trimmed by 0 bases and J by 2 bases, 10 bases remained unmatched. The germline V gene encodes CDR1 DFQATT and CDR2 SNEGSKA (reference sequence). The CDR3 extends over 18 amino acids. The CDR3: CSARDRTSGSPGAYEQYF. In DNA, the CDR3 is TGCAGTGCTAGAGATCGGACTAGCGGGAGCCCCGGCGCCTACGAGCAGTACTTC.

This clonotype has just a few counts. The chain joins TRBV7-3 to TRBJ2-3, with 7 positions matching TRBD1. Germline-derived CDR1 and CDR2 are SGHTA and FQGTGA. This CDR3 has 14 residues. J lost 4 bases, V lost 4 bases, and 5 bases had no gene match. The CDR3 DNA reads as TGTGCCAGCAGCTCCCGGGACAGCCCAGATACGCAGTATTTT. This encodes CASSSRDSPDTQYF.

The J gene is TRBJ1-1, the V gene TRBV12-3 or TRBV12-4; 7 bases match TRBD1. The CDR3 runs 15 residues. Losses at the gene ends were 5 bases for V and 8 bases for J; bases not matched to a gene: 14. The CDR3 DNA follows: TGTGCCAGCAGTCCTTTTAGGGGGCAGGGTAAGGAAGCTTTCTTT. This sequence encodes CASSPFRGQGKEAFF.

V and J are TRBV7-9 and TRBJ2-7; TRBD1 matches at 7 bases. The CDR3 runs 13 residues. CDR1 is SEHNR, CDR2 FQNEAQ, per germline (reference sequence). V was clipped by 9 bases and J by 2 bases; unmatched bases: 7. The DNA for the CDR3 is TGTGCCAGTAACCGGGACAGCACCTACGAGCAGTACTTC. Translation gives CASNRDSTYEQYF.

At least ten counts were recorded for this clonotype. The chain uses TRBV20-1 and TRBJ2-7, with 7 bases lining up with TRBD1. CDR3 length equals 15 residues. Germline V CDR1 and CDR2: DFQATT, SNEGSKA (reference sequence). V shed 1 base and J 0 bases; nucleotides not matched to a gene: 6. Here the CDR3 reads CSARAHRGNSYEQYF. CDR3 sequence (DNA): TGCAGTGCTAGAGCCCACAGGGGAAACTCCTACGAGCAGTACTTC.

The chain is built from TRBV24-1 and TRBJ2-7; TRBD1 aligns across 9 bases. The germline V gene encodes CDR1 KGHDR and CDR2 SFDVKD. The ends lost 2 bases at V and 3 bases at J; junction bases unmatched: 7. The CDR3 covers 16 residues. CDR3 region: CATSDSSTGGIYEQYF. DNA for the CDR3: TGTGCCACCAGTGATTCGTCGACAGGGGGAATCTACGAGCAGTACTTC.

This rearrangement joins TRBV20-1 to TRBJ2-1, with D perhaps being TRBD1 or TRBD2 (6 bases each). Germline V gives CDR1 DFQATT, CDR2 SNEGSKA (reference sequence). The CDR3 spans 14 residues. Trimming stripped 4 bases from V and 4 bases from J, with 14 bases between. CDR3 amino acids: CSAIYGGPYNEQFF. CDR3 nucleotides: TGCAGTGCTATTTATGGGGGGCCATACAATGAGCAGTTCTTC.